This TCR beta chain was identified in a study of post-analysis software for immune sequencing data. General study points: The authors found that F measure strongly co-clustered same-batch samples.

This clonotype was counted a single time. Antigen unknown. Each TCR beta cDNA library carried unique molecular identifiers. TCRdb processed the PCR reads anew with MiXCR; each CDR3 protein has one entry. The sample comprises hundreds of thousands of distinct CDR3 sequences, 45% of which are singletons, and around 10% rests with the top ten. The receptor comes from a girl aged 10 to 17 with multiple sclerosis. Material: blood.

The DNA for the CDR3 is TGTGCCAGCAGACCCTCTGGTGGGACCGTCTATGGCTACACCTTC. Its protein is CASRPSGGTVYGYTF. The chain couples TRBV11-2 to TRBJ1-2; D is perhaps TRBD1 (5 bases). Germline-derived CDR1 and CDR2 are SGHAT and FQNNGV. This CDR3 contains 15 residues. Trimming left V 6 bases short and J 4 bases short, with 18 bases between.